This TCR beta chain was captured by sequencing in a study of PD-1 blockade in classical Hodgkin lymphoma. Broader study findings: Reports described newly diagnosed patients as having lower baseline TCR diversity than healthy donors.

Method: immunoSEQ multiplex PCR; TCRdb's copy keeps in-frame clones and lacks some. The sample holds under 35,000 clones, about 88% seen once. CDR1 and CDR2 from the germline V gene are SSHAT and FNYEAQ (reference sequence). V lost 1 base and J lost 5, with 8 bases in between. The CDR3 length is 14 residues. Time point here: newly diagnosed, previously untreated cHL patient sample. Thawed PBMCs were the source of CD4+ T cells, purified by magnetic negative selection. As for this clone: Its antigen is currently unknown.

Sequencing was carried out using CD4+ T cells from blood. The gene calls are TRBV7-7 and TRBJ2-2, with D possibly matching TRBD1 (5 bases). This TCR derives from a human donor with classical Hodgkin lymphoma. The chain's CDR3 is CASSLDRGTGELFF. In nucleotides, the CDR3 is TGTGCCAGCAGCTTAGATAGGGGTACCGGGGAGCTGTTTTTT.